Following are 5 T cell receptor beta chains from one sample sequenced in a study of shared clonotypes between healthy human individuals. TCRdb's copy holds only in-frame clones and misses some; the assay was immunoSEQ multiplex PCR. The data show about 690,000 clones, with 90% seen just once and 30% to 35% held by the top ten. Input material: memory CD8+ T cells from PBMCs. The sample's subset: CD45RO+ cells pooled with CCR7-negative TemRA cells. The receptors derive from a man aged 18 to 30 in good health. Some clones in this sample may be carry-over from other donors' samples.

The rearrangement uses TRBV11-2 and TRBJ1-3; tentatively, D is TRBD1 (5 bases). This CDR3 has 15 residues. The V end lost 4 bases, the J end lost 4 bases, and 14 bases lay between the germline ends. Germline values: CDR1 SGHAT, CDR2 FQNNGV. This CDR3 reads CASSSRGLGGNTIYF. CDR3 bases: TGTGCCAGCAGCTCAAGGGGACTGGGGGGAAACACCATATATTTT.

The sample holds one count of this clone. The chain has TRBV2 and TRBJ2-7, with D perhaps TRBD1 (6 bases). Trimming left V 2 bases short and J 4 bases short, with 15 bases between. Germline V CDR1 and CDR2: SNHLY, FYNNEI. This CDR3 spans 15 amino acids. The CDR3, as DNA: TGTGCCAGCAGTGAATACCCTGGACAGAGTTACGAGCAGTACTTC. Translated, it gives CASSEYPGQSYEQYF.

The CDR3 region is CASSFSVRGYEQYF. CDR3 DNA sequence: TGTGCCAGCAGCTTTAGCGTCAGGGGCTACGAGCAGTACTTC. The V gene is TRBV11-2, the J gene TRBJ2-7; tentatively, D is TRBD1 (6 bases). Looked up from germline, CDR1 is SGHAT and CDR2 is FQNNGV. Between the trimmed V and J ends, which lost 3 bases and 3 bases, there was a span of 12 bases. This CDR3 region has 14 residues. Full variable domain (rest looked up from reference TRBV11-2 and TRBJ2-7): EAGVAQSPRYKIIEKRQSVAFWCNPISGHATLYWYQQILGQGPKLLIQFQNNGVVDDSQLPKDRFSAERLKGVDSTLKIQPAKLEDSAVYLCASSFSVRGYEQYFGPGTRLTVT.

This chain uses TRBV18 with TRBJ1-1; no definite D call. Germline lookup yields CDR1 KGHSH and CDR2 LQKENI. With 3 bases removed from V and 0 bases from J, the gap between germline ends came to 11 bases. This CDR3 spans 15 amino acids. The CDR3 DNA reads TGTGCCAGCTCACCGCGGGAGCCTATGAACACTGAAGCTTTCTTT. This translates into CASSPREPMNTEAFF. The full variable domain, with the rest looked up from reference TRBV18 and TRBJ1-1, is NAGVMQNPRHLVRRRGQEARLRCSPMKGHSHVYWYRQLPEEGLKFMVYLQKENIIDESGMPKERFSAEFPKEGPSILRIQQVVRGDSAAYFCASSPREPMNTEAFFGQGTRLTVV.

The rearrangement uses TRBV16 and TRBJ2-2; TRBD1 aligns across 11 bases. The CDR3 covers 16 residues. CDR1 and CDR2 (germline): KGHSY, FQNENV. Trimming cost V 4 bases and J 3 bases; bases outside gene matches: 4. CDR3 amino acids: CASSPGTGGDTGELFF. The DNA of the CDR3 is TGTGCCAGCAGCCCCGGGACAGGGGGTGACACCGGGGAGCTGTTTTTT.